Below are 8 T cell receptor beta chains sequenced from a single sample in a study of cytomegalovirus exposure and HLA in healthy donors. The PCR ran on 60 Vbeta and 13 Jbeta primers. Sequencing used immunoSEQ multiplex PCR; TCRdb keeps in-frame clones, though not all of them. The table includes more than 200,000 clones, around 80% detected once. Specimen: PBMCs. These TCRs come from a man between 35 and 55 years old in good health and CMV-seropositive.

This chain uses TRBV6-6 with TRBJ2-1; possibly TRBD2 for D (5 bases). V lost 6 bases and J lost 5, with 11 bases in between. The CDR3 contains 13 residues. Germline V gene lookup returns CDR1 MNHNY and CDR2 SVGAGI (reference sequence). The CDR3 region has the DNA TGTGCCAGCAGGGCCCCCGGGGACAATGAGCAGTTCTTC. Protein product: CASRAPGDNEQFF.

The CDR3 DNA is TGTGCCAGTCAACTGGTGCCTGGAAACACCATATATTTT. Protein product: CASQLVPGNTIYF. The chain carries TRBV19 and TRBJ1-3, with D unclear. V was trimmed by 8 bases and J by 2 bases, leaving 10 bases between them. From germline, CDR1 is LNHDA and CDR2 SQIVND (reference sequence). The CDR3 has 13 residues.

This chain uses TRBV5-1 with TRBJ1-6; D not resolved. CDR1 SGHRS and CDR2 YFSETQ come from the germline V gene. The CDR3 sequence is 14 residues long. Trimming removed 4 bases from V and 6 bases from J, with 11 bases in between. As DNA, the CDR3 is TGCGCCAGCAGCCCGGACGGAGGTAATTCACCCCTCCACTTT. Translating gives CASSPDGGNSPLHF.

The chain links TRBV4-2 to TRBJ2-5; D possibly corresponds to TRBD2 (5 bases). With 3 bases removed from V and 3 bases from J, the gap between germline ends came to 8 bases. Germline assignment: CDR1 LGHNA and CDR2 YNFKEQ. The CDR3 sequence is 13 residues long. The DNA of the CDR3 is TGTGCCAGCAGCCAGGACTTGAAAGAGACCCAGTACTTC. This translates into CASSQDLKETQYF.

This clone was counted once. This sequence joins TRBV15 and TRBJ1-1; D possibly corresponds to TRBD1 (5 bases). The CDR3 is 14 residues long. The V gene's germline CDR1 is LNHNV and CDR2 YYDKDF (reference sequence). Deletions cut 0 bases from V and 9 bases from J, with 14 bases between. As DNA, the CDR3 is TGTGCCACCAGCAGAGATCGTCCCTCAGGGAAAGCTTTCTTT. Residues: CATSRDRPSGKAFF.

In nucleotides, the CDR3 is TGTGCCAGCAGTTTATCGGGTGGGGGGGCGGTCAATGAAAAACTGTTTTTT. The encoded protein is CASSLSGGGAVNEKLFF. The V gene is TRBV27, the J gene TRBJ1-4, with a weak D call TRBD1 (6 bases). Per germline, CDR1 MNHEY and CDR2 SMNVEV (reference sequence). V shed 0 bases and J shed 5 bases, with 16 bases lying between them. CDR3 length: 17 amino acids.

This clone came up a few times. The CDR3 region is CASSSGQGAKNEQFF. CDR3 DNA: TGTGCCAGCAGCTCCGGACAGGGGGCAAAGAATGAGCAGTTCTTC. The V gene is TRBV7-9, the J gene TRBJ2-1; 11 bases map to TRBD1. With V trimmed by 4 bases and J by 7 bases, 6 bases remained unmatched. CDR1 SEHNR and CDR2 FQNEAQ come from the germline V gene (reference sequence). The CDR3 sequence is 15 residues long.

The chain recombines TRBV19 with TRBJ1-5; D uncertain. CDR1 and CDR2 from the germline V gene are LNHDA and SQIVND (reference sequence). Trimming pared 7 bases from V and 2 bases from J, leaving 9 bases between. CDR3 length: 13 amino acids. The DNA for the CDR3 is TGTGCCAGTACCCGGCAGGGCAATCAGCCCCAGCATTTT. It is translated as CASTRQGNQPQHF.